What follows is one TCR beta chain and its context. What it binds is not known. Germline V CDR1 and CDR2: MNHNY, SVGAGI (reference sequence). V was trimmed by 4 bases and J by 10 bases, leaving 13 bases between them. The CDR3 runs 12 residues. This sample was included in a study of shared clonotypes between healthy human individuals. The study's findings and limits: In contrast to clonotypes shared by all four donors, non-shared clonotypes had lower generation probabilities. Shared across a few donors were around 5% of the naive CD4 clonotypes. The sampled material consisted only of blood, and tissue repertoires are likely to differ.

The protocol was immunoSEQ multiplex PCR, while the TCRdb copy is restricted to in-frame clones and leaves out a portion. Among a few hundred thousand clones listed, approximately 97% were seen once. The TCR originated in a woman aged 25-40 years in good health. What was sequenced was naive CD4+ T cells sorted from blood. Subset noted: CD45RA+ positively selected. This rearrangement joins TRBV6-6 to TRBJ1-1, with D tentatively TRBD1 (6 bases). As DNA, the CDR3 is TGTGCCAGCAGTTCGGACAGTGTTGGAGCTTTCTTT. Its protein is CASSSDSVGAFF.